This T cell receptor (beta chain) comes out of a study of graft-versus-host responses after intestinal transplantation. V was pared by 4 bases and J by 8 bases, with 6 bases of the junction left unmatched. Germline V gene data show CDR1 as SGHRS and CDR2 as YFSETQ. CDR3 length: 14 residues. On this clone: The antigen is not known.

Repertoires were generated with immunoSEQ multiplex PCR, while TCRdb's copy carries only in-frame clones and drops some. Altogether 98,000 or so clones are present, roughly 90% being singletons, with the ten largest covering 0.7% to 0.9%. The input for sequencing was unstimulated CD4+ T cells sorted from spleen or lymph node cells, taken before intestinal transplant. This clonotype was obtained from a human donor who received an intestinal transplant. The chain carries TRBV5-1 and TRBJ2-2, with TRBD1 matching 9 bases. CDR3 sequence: CASSQPGQGGELFF. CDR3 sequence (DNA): TGCGCCAGCAGCCAACCGGGACAGGGAGGGGAGCTGTTTTTT.